This passage covers 28 T cell receptor beta chains from one sample sequenced in a study of tumor and adjacent non-tumor tissue in lung cancer. TCRbeta libraries were built with three rounds of nested PCR, modified from ARM-PCR. TCRdb itself ran the multiplex PCR reads through MiXCR, one entry per CDR3 protein. The table includes 100,000 to 150,000 distinct CDR3 sequences, 66% detected once. No cell sorting was done before RNA was extracted from the tissue. Sequenced input: lung tumor tissue. The receptors come from a man between 25 and 39 years old with non-small cell lung cancer.

Details on this clonotype: Lacking the conserved final phenylalanine or tryptophan, this CDR3 likely reflects a read error. The chain couples TRBV11-3 to TRBJ2-5; no clear D gene. Trimming cost V 4 bases and J 4 bases, with 16 bases left between them. The CDR3 has 15 amino acids. Germline V gene lookup returns CDR1 SGHNT and CDR2 YENEEA. The CDR3 nucleotides read TGTGCCAGCAGCTCGGTCTCAGGAAATGGAGAGACCCAGTACATC. Translated, it gives CASSSVSGNGETQYI.

In regard to this clonotype: Just one base apart from a much larger clone, this may be a read error. The rearrangement links TRBV20-1 to TRBJ2-3; tentative D call: TRBD2 (6 bases). Germline lookup yields CDR1 DFQATT and CDR2 SNEGSKA (reference sequence). This CDR3 region has 14 residues. Here the CDR3 reads CGASGLPSTDTQYF. In DNA form, the CDR3 reads TGCGGTGCTAGTGGACTACCCAGCACAGATACGCAGTATTTT.

This clonotype was found once. Its ends do not fully match the called genes, so a read error is possible. The chain employs TRBV6-5 and TRBJ1-2; no clear D. The CDR3 length is 13 residues. Germline V gene sequence: CDR1 MNHEY, CDR2 SVGAGI. The CDR3 here is CACSYKHLDGYTF. The CDR3 DNA is TGCGCCTGCAGTTATAAGCACCTGGATGGCTACACCTTC.

Note on this clonotype: At one boundary the junction diverges from the germline segment, which might be a read error. This rearrangement joins TRBV20-1 to TRBJ1-6; possibly TRBD1 for D (5 bases). Per germline, CDR1 DFQATT and CDR2 SNEGSKA (reference sequence). This CDR3 spans 17 amino acids. The CDR3 region has the DNA TGTAGTGCTAGAGGGGAGGACGGGAGCTACTATAATTCACCCCTCCACTTT. Translation: CSARGEDGSYYNSPLHF.

Ten or more counts support this clonotype. The V call is TRBV20-1, the J call TRBJ2-7; 8 bases are shared with TRBD1. The length of the CDR3 is 15 residues. J gave up 0 bases and V 7 bases, and 11 bases lay outside the gene matches. The germline CDR1 and CDR2 sequences are DFQATT and SNEGSKA (reference sequence). This CDR3 reads CSGQGAGAYSYEQYF. CDR3 bases: TGCAGTGGGCAGGGGGCAGGGGCCTACTCCTACGAGCAGTACTTC.

With regard to this clonotype: One base away lies a much larger clone, so this may be a sequencing read error. V usage is TRBV12-3 or TRBV12-4 and J usage is TRBJ1-5; D is ambiguous. The CDR3 spans 16 residues. The V end was cut by 3 bases, the J end by 1 base, with 13 bases between. CDR3 sequence: CASSLPLTESNQPQHF. Written as DNA, the CDR3 is TGTGCCAGCAGTTTGCCTCTCACAGAAAGCAATCAGCCCCAGCATTTT.

This clonotype was recorded many times. The chain has TRBV11-2 and TRBJ1-4; D gene unclear. Germline loops: CDR1 SGHAT, CDR2 FQNNGV. Trimming stripped 4 bases from V and 4 bases from J, with 7 bases between. The CDR3 sequence is 13 residues long. The CDR3 DNA is TGTGCCAGCAGCTACCCGGGTAATGAAAAACTGTTTTTT. It encodes CASSYPGNEKLFF.

This clonotype was seen a single time. The CDR3 does not end in the conserved phenylalanine or tryptophan, so this is likely a read error. The chain recombines TRBV14 with TRBJ1-1; D not certain. The germline V gene has CDR1 SGHDN and CDR2 FVKESK. The CDR3 loop spans 13 amino acids. The chain's CDR3 is CASSLTPGTEAFL. CDR3 nucleotide sequence: TGTGCCAGTAGCCTAACCCCGGGGACTGAAGCTTTCCTT.

This clonotype has at least ten counts. CDR3 bases: TGTGCCAGCAGCCAAGTAGGGCAGGGAGGAGGCTACACCTTC. Protein product: CASSQVGQGGGYTF. The chain combines TRBV4-2 with TRBJ1-2, with D possibly matching TRBD1 (5 bases). Germline values: CDR1 LGHNA, CDR2 YNFKEQ. The CDR3 has 14 residues. V was pared by 1 base and J by 8 bases, with 14 bases between.

Comments on this clonotype: Given the absence of the conserved phenylalanine or tryptophan at the CDR3 end, a read error is likely. CDR3 loop: CASRGQPRDTQYY. DNA of the CDR3: TGCGCCAGCCGCGGCCAACCGAGGGATACGCAGTATTAT. The J gene is TRBJ2-3, the V gene TRBV4-3; no clear D gene. Germline loops: CDR1 LGHNA, CDR2 YSLEER. V was cut by 8 bases and J by 6 bases, with 15 bases left in between. The CDR3 length is 13 residues.

The genes are TRBV20-1 and TRBJ1-1; TRBD1 agrees at 7 bases. J lost 5 bases, V lost 7 bases, and 13 bases had no gene match. CDR1 and CDR2 (germline): DFQATT, SNEGSKA (reference sequence). CDR3 length: 14 residues. CDR3 in amino acids: CSVSGVTGHTEAFF. CDR3 DNA sequence: TGCAGTGTTAGTGGGGTGACAGGGCATACTGAAGCTTTCTTT.

This clonotype appeared a few times. With a much larger clone just one base away, this may be a read error. The chain links TRBV6-2 or TRBV6-3 to TRBJ2-1; 11 positions match TRBD2. The CDR3 extends over 13 amino acids. The V gene's germline CDR1 is MNHEY and CDR2 SVGEGT. CDR3 nucleotides: TGTGCCAGCAGGACTAGCGGGGACAATGAGCAGTCCTTC. It yields the protein CASRTSGDNEQSF.

V is TRBV5-4 and J is TRBJ2-2; 8 nucleotides line up with TRBD2. The J segment lost 6 bases and the V segment lost 4 bases, leaving 8 bases of the junction unmatched. Germline V CDR1 and CDR2: SGHNT, YYREEE (reference sequence). This CDR3 spans 15 amino acids. In nucleotides, the CDR3 is TGTGCCAGCAGCCCAGAAAGCGGGAGACCCGGGGAGCTGTTTTTT. Encoded protein: CASSPESGRPGELFF.

This clonotype was seen repeatedly, ten times or more. This rearrangement joins TRBV6-5 to TRBJ1-2; D is ambiguous. This CDR3 has 12 amino acids. CDR1 and CDR2 from the germline V gene are MNHEY and SVGAGI. Trimming took off 5 bases at V and 8 bases at J, with 12 bases between the two ends. The CDR3 region is CASSRESEGYTF. CDR3 bases: TGTGCCAGCAGTCGGGAGTCGGAAGGCTACACCTTC.

The V and J genes are TRBV11-2 and TRBJ2-1; possibly TRBD2 for D (5 bases). CDR3 length: 12 amino acids. Trimming removed 9 bases at V and 10 bases at J, with 16 bases between. Germline lookup yields CDR1 SGHAT and CDR2 FQNNGV. The CDR3 spells CARSPEGTEQFF. The CDR3 DNA sequence: TGTGCCAGGAGCCCAGAGGGCACCGAGCAGTTCTTC.

Worth noting for this clonotype: The junction departs from germline at one end; a sequencing error may be responsible. The chain recombines TRBV11-2 with TRBJ1-1, with D maybe TRBD1 (5 bases). Per the germline V gene, CDR1 is SGHAT and CDR2 is FQNNGV. The CDR3 sequence is 15 residues long. The CDR3 DNA reads as TGTGCCAGCAGCACACGGACAAGCCGGAACACTGAAGTTTTCTTT. Protein sequence: CASSTRTSRNTEVFF. Complete variable domain (other parts from reference TRBV11-2 and TRBJ1-1): EAGVAQSPRYKIIEKRQSVAFWCNPISGHATLYWYQQILGQGPKLLIQFQNNGVVDDSQLPKDRFSAERLKGVDSTLKIQPAKLEDSAVYLCASSTRTSRNTEVFFGQGTRLTVV.

Comment on this clonotype: The junction does not match germline at one end; this may be a read error. The chain recombines TRBV4-2 with TRBJ2-2, with 9 bases matching TRBD1. This CDR3 contains 14 residues. Germline CDR1 is LGHNA and CDR2 is YNFKEQ. The CDR3 nucleotides are TGTACCAGCAGCCAACGCTCGGACAGGGGAGAGCTGTTTTTT. Its protein product is CTSSQRSDRGELFF.

This chain uses TRBV7-8 with TRBJ2-3; D is perhaps TRBD2 (6 bases). Germline-derived CDR1 and CDR2 are SGHVS and FQNEAQ. The ends were cut back, 5 bases at V and 10 bases at J, with 10 bases in the middle. This CDR3 spans 11 amino acids. In DNA, the CDR3 is TGTGCCAGCAGCCTAGGGGACTCGCAGTATTTT. Protein product: CASSLGDSQYF. Using reference TRBV7-8 and TRBJ2-3 for the parts outside the CDR3, the full variable domain is GAGVSQSPRYKVAKRGQDVALRCDPISGHVSLFWYQQALGQGPEFLTYFQNEAQLDKSGLPSDRFFAERPEGSVSTLKIQRTQQEDSAVYLCASSLGDSQYFGPGTRLTVL.

The CDR3: CASSLGGSEQYF. CDR3 nucleotides: TGTGCCAGCAGCTTAGGGGGCTCCGAGCAGTACTTC. The rearrangement links TRBV7-8 to TRBJ2-7, with a possible D match to TRBD1 (5 bases). Germline lookup yields CDR1 SGHVS and CDR2 FQNEAQ. Trimming shortened V by 1 base and J by 6 bases, and 7 bases separated the two germline ends. CDR3 length: 12 residues.

The chain is built from TRBV7-8 and TRBJ1-1; possible D gene TRBD1, 5 bases. V was shortened by 7 bases and J by 5 bases, with 17 bases between the two germline ends. The CDR3 extends over 14 amino acids. CDR1 and CDR2 from the germline V gene are SGHVS and FQNEAQ. The CDR3 sequence is CASNFTTGGTEAFF. The DNA of the CDR3 is TGTGCCAGCAACTTCACTACAGGCGGAACTGAAGCTTTCTTT.

This rearrangement joins TRBV11-1 to TRBJ2-2; the D gene is possibly TRBD1 (5 bases). From germline, CDR1 is SGHAT and CDR2 FQDESV (reference sequence). This CDR3 region has 12 residues. The CDR3 region is CANSLGQGELFF. Written as DNA, the CDR3 is TGTGCTAACAGCTTGGGGCAAGGGGAGCTGTTTTTT.

The genes are TRBV12-5 and TRBJ2-7; D is undetermined. With 9 bases removed from V and 8 bases from J, the gap between germline ends came to 17 bases. CDR3 length: 12 amino acids. The germline V gene has CDR1 LGHNT and CDR2 FRNRAP. As DNA, the CDR3 is TGTGCTAGCGGGCCCGAGGCGATAAAGCAGTACTTC. This encodes CASGPEAIKQYF.

The chain combines TRBV6-1 with TRBJ2-5; D is unclear. Germline V gene lookup returns CDR1 MNHNS and CDR2 SASEGT. Trimming removed 7 bases from V and 1 base from J, with 13 bases in between. This CDR3 region has 14 residues. DNA of the CDR3: TGTGCCAGCACTGAGACCCGGGCCCAAGAGACCCAGTACTTC. Amino acid sequence: CASTETRAQETQYF.

To note about this clonotype: A much larger clone is a single base away; this may be a read error. This chain links TRBV6-1 with TRBJ1-1; a weak D match, TRBD1 (5 bases). The V gene lost 3 bases and the J gene lost 11 bases, with 16 bases spanning the gap. Germline V CDR1 and CDR2: MNHNS, SASEGT. This CDR3 region has 13 residues. Here the CDR3 reads CASSDQSAGEAFF. The CDR3 bases are TGTGCCAGCAGTGATCAGAGCGCGGGGGAGGCTTTCTTT.

With respect to this clonotype: At one end the junction does not follow the germline gene, possibly because of a read error. This chain connects TRBV10-1 to TRBJ2-2; no definite D call. Germline-derived CDR1 and CDR2 are WNHNN and SYGVQD (reference sequence). This CDR3 is built from 14 residues. CDR3 loop: CASCEDPYTGELFF. CDR3 sequence (DNA): TGCGCCAGCTGTGAAGACCCGTACACCGGGGAGCTGTTTTTT.

With respect to this clonotype: The germline gene is not matched at one end of the junction; a read error may be the cause. This chain connects TRBV10-1 to TRBJ2-4; 9 bases agree with TRBD1. Germline V lookup: CDR1 WNHNN, CDR2 SYGVQD (reference sequence). The CDR3 is made up of 15 amino acids. The CDR3 reads CASSTGQGTKTIQYF. CDR3 bases: TGCGCTAGCAGTACGGGACAGGGAACCAAAACCATTCAGTACTTC.

The chain joins TRBV7-9 to TRBJ1-2, with D possibly matching TRBD1 (5 bases). The CDR3 runs 16 residues. From germline, CDR1 is SEHNR and CDR2 FQNEAQ (reference sequence). The V end was cut by 0 bases, the J end by 6 bases, with 17 bases between. This CDR3 is CASSLAMKGIIDGYTF. The CDR3 DNA sequence: TGTGCCAGCAGCTTAGCGATGAAGGGGATAATCGATGGCTACACCTTC.

The J gene is TRBJ1-1, the V gene TRBV12-5; no reliable D call. V lost 5 bases to trimming and J lost 0 bases, with 13 bases between them. This CDR3 has 15 residues. Per the germline V gene, CDR1 is LGHNT and CDR2 is FRNRAP. The CDR3: CASGRHRLMNTEAFF. The CDR3 DNA is TGTGCTAGTGGTCGGCATAGGCTCATGAACACTGAAGCTTTCTTT.